This T cell receptor (beta chain) emerged from a study of prognosis after radiotherapy for stage I lung cancer. Genomic DNA yielded TCR beta CDR3, amplified by two-round multiplex PCR. The first PCR round targeted every TRBV and TRBJ gene with specific primers. In TCRdb, the multiplex PCR reads were re-called with MiXCR into one record per CDR3 protein. Among about 17,000 distinct CDR3 sequences listed, more than 15% were seen once. About this clonotype itself: One end of the junction varies from germline; a read error may be responsible.

The sample consisted of PBMCs, taken before or after stereotactic body radiation therapy (not recorded which). The TCR comes from a donor over 45 with non-small cell lung cancer.

CDR3 in DNA: TGCGCCAGCAGCTTGGATTCAGGAGGGGAGCGACGTCGGAAAAAACCGTTTTTT. Its translation: CASSLDSGGERRRKKPFF. The chain combines TRBV5-1 with TRBJ1-4; D may be TRBD1 (5 bases). From germline, CDR1 is SGHRS and CDR2 YFSETQ. The CDR3 has 18 amino acids.